This TCR beta chain was found in a study of shared clonotypes between healthy human individuals. Regarding the study as a whole: Naive subsets, compared against memory subsets, generally had larger estimated richness values. The sharing of 4% to 5.5% of naive CD4 clonotypes was seen across a handful of donors.

Germline-derived CDR1 and CDR2 are LGHNA and YSLEER. The CDR3 is made up of 14 amino acids. V shed 5 bases, J shed 5 bases, and the junction held 6 bases outside the gene matches. About this clone itself: Antigen unknown.

Naive CD8 cells were CD45RO-negative, positively selected for CCR7, excluding terminally differentiated effector memory CD45RA+ cells. Profiled with immunoSEQ multiplex PCR; TCRdb holds only in-frame clones, not every one. Of about 700,000 clones listed, under 95% are singletons. The chain uses TRBV4-3 and TRBJ2-1, with TRBD1 matching 7 bases. This clonotype was obtained from a young man in good health. Material: naive CD8+ T cells sorted from blood. The CDR3 spells CASSLDRSDNEQFF. In DNA, the CDR3 is TGCGCCAGCAGCTTGGACAGGAGCGACAATGAGCAGTTCTTC.